This passage covers 27 T cell receptor beta chains from one sample sequenced in a study of T cell repertoires in cytomegalovirus infection. A single record per CDR3 protein comes from TCRdb applying MiXCR to the reads. The repertoire holds a few hundred thousand distinct CDR3 sequences, with almost 40% as singletons. What these receptors recognize is not known. The source was cultured PBMCs, collected from culture after CMV antigen stimulation. These TCRs come from a human donor in good health (CMV status not recorded). Some clones in this sample may be carry-over from other donors' samples.

This clonotype was seen a handful of times. The V call is TRBV4-1, the J call TRBJ1-5; weak D call: TRBD1 (6 bases). V shed 4 bases and J shed 7 bases, with 11 bases lying between them. The CDR3 contains 13 residues. Germline-derived CDR1 and CDR2 are MGHRA and YSYEKL. This CDR3 reads CASSPTQGQPQHF. In DNA form, the CDR3 reads TGCGCCAGCAGCCCTACGCAGGGGCAGCCCCAGCATTTT.

This clonotype was detected ten times or more. The chain is built from TRBV10-2 and TRBJ1-2; D is perhaps TRBD1 (6 bases). The V gene's germline CDR1 is WSHSY and CDR2 SAAADI. V was clipped by 2 bases and J by 8 bases, with 21 bases between them. This CDR3 region has 16 residues. This CDR3 is CASSEPVGGASGGYTF. As DNA, the CDR3 is TGCGCCAGCAGTGAGCCCGTGGGGGGGGCCTCCGGCGGCTACACCTTC.

This chain links TRBV2 with TRBJ2-7; TRBD1 might be the D (6 bases). The CDR3 sequence is 14 residues long. Germline V CDR1 and CDR2: SNHLY, FYNNEI. Trimming pared 1 base from V and 1 base from J, leaving 8 bases between. Here the CDR3 reads CASSEEGQSYEQYF. The CDR3 DNA is TGTGCCAGCAGTGAAGAAGGACAGTCCTACGAGCAGTACTTC.

The table lists this clonotype with a few counts. V is TRBV7-2 and J is TRBJ2-3, with 13 bases fitting TRBD2. J lost 2 bases, V lost 7 bases, and 12 bases had no gene match. Germline CDR1 and CDR2: SGHTA and FQGNSA. CDR3 length equals 18 residues. CDR3 bases: TGTGCCAGCACCACTAGGGGGGGACTAGCGGGACACACAGATACGCAGTATTTT. Amino acids: CASTTRGGLAGHTDTQYF.

The J gene is TRBJ2-7, the V gene TRBV4-1; D call uncertain. The CDR3 has 16 amino acids. CDR1 is MGHRA, CDR2 YSYEKL, per germline. The ends were cut back, 1 base at V and 3 bases at J, with 16 bases in the middle. The CDR3 sequence: CASSQGTRTMGYEQYF. The DNA of the CDR3 is TGCGCCAGCAGCCAAGGGACCCGAACTATGGGCTACGAGCAGTACTTC.

This clonotype was seen a single time. The V call is TRBV7-8, the J call TRBJ2-7, with D possibly matching TRBD1 (6 bases). Germline V gene data show CDR1 as SGHVS and CDR2 as FQNEAQ. The V end lost 5 bases, the J end lost 0 bases, and 14 bases lay between the germline ends. The CDR3 sequence is 15 residues long. CDR3 loop: CASSQGQGSSYEQYF. Written as DNA, the CDR3 is TGTGCCAGCAGCCAAGGTCAGGGGAGCTCCTACGAGCAGTACTTC.

This clonotype has a count of ten or more. The chain recombines TRBV7-2 with TRBJ1-6, with D possibly TRBD1 on 6 matching bases. Per the germline V gene, CDR1 is SGHTA and CDR2 is FQGNSA. Trimming removed 8 bases at V and 10 bases at J, with 15 bases between. This CDR3 has 13 amino acids. CDR3 nucleotides: TGTGCCAGCGCGGGGGCGGAAGGATCACCCCTCCACTTT. Its protein product is CASAGAEGSPLHF.

The chain recombines TRBV20-1 with TRBJ2-3, with D uncertain. The CDR3 runs 13 residues. Trimming removed 4 bases at V and 5 bases at J, with 13 bases between. In germline, CDR1 is DFQATT, CDR2 SNEGSKA (reference sequence). The DNA of the CDR3 is TGCAGTGCTACTACGGCACTGATAGATACGCAGTATTTT. Its protein product is CSATTALIDTQYF.

This clonotype was counted between two and nine times. V is TRBV5-1 and J is TRBJ1-3; 7 nucleotides line up with TRBD1. Germline trimming cut 2 bases from V and 4 bases from J; bases unmatched to any gene: 9. The CDR3 sequence is 16 residues long. CDR1 and CDR2 from the germline V gene are SGHRS and YFSETQ. Here the CDR3 reads CASSLTGEIRGNTIYF. The CDR3 bases are TGCGCCAGCAGCTTAACAGGGGAGATAAGGGGAAACACCATATATTTT.

This clonotype was counted at least ten times. V is TRBV7-8 and J is TRBJ2-3; D may be TRBD1 (5 bases). The V end was cut by 8 bases, the J end by 0 bases, with 12 bases between. The CDR3 is made up of 14 amino acids. Germline values: CDR1 SGHVS, CDR2 FQNEAQ. CDR3 nucleotide sequence: TGTGCCAGCGCGTTGGGGCGTAGCACAGATACGCAGTATTTT. This gives the protein CASALGRSTDTQYF.

The CDR3 loop is CASSLPTRRVGRMNTEAFF. The CDR3 DNA reads TGTGCCAGCAGCTTACCAACACGAAGAGTCGGACGCATGAACACTGAAGCTTTCTTT. The chain links TRBV7-8 to TRBJ1-1; D not resolved. This CDR3 has 19 residues. V dropped 2 bases and J dropped 0 bases, with 22 bases sitting between them. Germline lookup yields CDR1 SGHVS and CDR2 FQNEAQ.

The CDR3 loop is CASTSSGRRAGELFF. The CDR3 nucleotides are TGTGCCAGCACCTCCAGCGGGAGGAGGGCCGGGGAGCTGTTTTTT. The chain has TRBV12-3 or TRBV12-4 and TRBJ2-2; 9 bases fit TRBD2. The CDR3 contains 15 residues. Trimming removed 7 bases from V and 6 bases from J; junction bases left unmatched: 9.

The chain joins TRBV7-4 to TRBJ1-4; unclear D gene. The V end lost 5 bases, the J end lost 0 bases, and 7 bases lay between the germline ends. The CDR3 has 14 amino acids. Per germline, CDR1 SGHVT and CDR2 SQSDAQ. Here the CDR3 DNA reads TGTGCCAGCAGCCCCGAGTCAACTAATGAAAAACTGTTTTTT. Amino acid sequence: CASSPESTNEKLFF.

V usage is TRBV19 and J usage is TRBJ1-5; D not certain. V lost 7 bases to trimming and J lost 0 bases, with 13 bases between them. Germline values: CDR1 LNHDA, CDR2 SQIVND (reference sequence). The CDR3 runs 15 residues. Here the CDR3 DNA reads TGTGCCAGTACCACGGACGGGAATAGCAATCAGCCCCAGCATTTT. It specifies CASTTDGNSNQPQHF.

The chain has TRBV12-3 or TRBV12-4 and TRBJ1-2; perhaps TRBD1 as D (6 bases). Trimming removed 4 bases from V and 0 bases from J, with 9 bases in between. The CDR3 covers 14 residues. CDR3 in DNA: TGTGCCAGCAGTTACAGGGCCACTAACTATGGCTACACCTTC. Its translation is CASSYRATNYGYTF.

This clonotype has just one count. This chain connects TRBV5-1 to TRBJ1-1, with TRBD1 identical over 7 bases. Trimming removed 3 bases from V and 5 bases from J; junction bases left unmatched: 7. CDR1 and CDR2 from the germline V gene are SGHRS and YFSETQ. The CDR3 has 14 amino acids. CDR3 loop: CASSSATGYTEAFF. In DNA form, the CDR3 reads TGCGCCAGCAGCTCAGCGACAGGGTATACTGAAGCTTTCTTT.

This chain links TRBV18 with TRBJ2-1; 7 nucleotides match TRBD2. In germline, CDR1 is KGHSH, CDR2 LQKENI. This CDR3 region has 16 residues. Unmatched junction bases numbered 7, after V lost 3 bases and J lost 2 bases. DNA of the CDR3: TGTGCCAGCTCACCGAACCTAGCGGCCACCTACAATGAGCAGTTCTTC. Translated, it gives CASSPNLAATYNEQFF.

V usage is TRBV7-2 and J usage is TRBJ2-3, with D possibly being TRBD1 or TRBD2 (5 bases each). The CDR3 extends over 13 amino acids. Germline-derived CDR1 and CDR2 are SGHTA and FQGNSA. V was shortened by 1 base and J by 10 bases, with 12 bases between the two germline ends. In DNA form, the CDR3 reads TGTGCCAGCAGCTTAGATAGGGGAGCGTCGCAGTATTTT. Translation: CASSLDRGASQYF.

This clonotype was seen many times. The genes are TRBV27 and TRBJ2-7, with TRBD2 identical over 7 bases. Germline values: CDR1 MNHEY, CDR2 SMNVEV (reference sequence). After removal of 3 bases from V and 12 bases from J, the junction contained 5 bases not matched to a gene. The CDR3 totals 11 residues. The CDR3 DNA reads as TGTGCCAGCAGTTTGGGCGGGGGTCCGTACTTC. This encodes CASSLGGGPYF.

The V and J genes are TRBV4-1 and TRBJ2-7; D is perhaps TRBD1 (5 bases). With 4 bases removed from V and 7 bases from J, the gap between germline ends came to 17 bases. The CDR3 sequence is 14 residues long. Germline CDR1 is MGHRA and CDR2 is YSYEKL. DNA of the CDR3: TGCGCCAGCAGCCCCCGCGACAGTCTAAGAGAGCAGTACTTC. It is translated as CASSPRDSLREQYF.

The chain recombines TRBV5-4 with TRBJ2-1; D tentatively reads TRBD1 or TRBD2 (5 bases each). The CDR3 is 15 amino acids. Trimming cost V 6 bases and J 6 bases, with 19 bases left between them. From germline, CDR1 is SGHNT and CDR2 YYREEE (reference sequence). CDR3 nucleotides: TGTGCCAGCACTGGGACGACGGTAACCATCAATGAGCAGTTCTTC. The encoded protein is CASTGTTVTINEQFF.

The chain employs TRBV7-4 and TRBJ2-1, with TRBD1 matching over 7 bases. V trimming: 4 bases; J trimming: 7 bases; junction bases outside the gene matches: 4. This CDR3 comprises 13 residues. Germline lookup yields CDR1 SGHVT and CDR2 SQSDAQ. CDR3 protein: CASSWGQPNEQFF. In nucleotides, the CDR3 is TGTGCCAGCAGCTGGGGACAGCCAAATGAGCAGTTCTTC.

The V and J genes are TRBV5-5 and TRBJ2-5; TRBD2 agrees at 13 bases. The CDR3 contains 16 residues. Germline lookup yields CDR1 SGHKS and CDR2 YYEKEE (reference sequence). With V trimmed by 4 bases and J by 4 bases, 7 bases remained unmatched. This CDR3 reads CASSTHRLAGGETQYF. CDR3 sequence (DNA): TGTGCCAGCAGCACCCACCGACTAGCGGGAGGAGAGACCCAGTACTTC. Looking up the rest from reference TRBV5-5 and TRBJ2-5 gives the full variable domain: DAGVTQSPTHLIKTRGQQVTLRCSPISGHKSVSWYQQVLGQGPQFIFQYYEKEERGRGNFPDRFSARQFPNYSSELNVNALLLGDSALYLCASSTHRLAGGETQYFGPGTRLLVL.

V and J are TRBV24-1 and TRBJ1-2; D uncertain. The CDR3 contains 15 residues. Per the germline V gene, CDR1 is KGHDR and CDR2 is SFDVKD. V lost 3 bases, J lost 5 bases, and 15 bases lay in between. This CDR3 is CATSDPKVGGYGYTF. The CDR3 DNA reads as TGTGCCACCAGTGATCCGAAGGTCGGAGGGTATGGCTACACCTTC.

This clonotype was detected once. This chain joins TRBV11-2 and TRBJ2-3, with D perhaps given as TRBD1 or TRBD2 (5 bases each). The V and J ends lost 6 bases and 8 bases respectively, with 24 bases between them. The CDR3 is 16 residues long. CDR1 SGHAT and CDR2 FQNNGV come from the germline V gene. CDR3 amino acids: CASSPGTERLVGTQYF. The DNA of the CDR3 is TGTGCCAGCAGTCCCGGGACCGAGCGGCTCGTGGGTACGCAGTATTTT.

This chain uses TRBV4-2 with TRBJ2-7, with 7 bases fitting TRBD2. Germline-derived CDR1 and CDR2 are LGHNA and YNFKEQ. V lost 0 bases to trimming and J lost 5 bases; unmatched junction nucleotides: 10. This CDR3 region has 16 residues. CDR3 in amino acids: CASSQDGRETYNEQYF. CDR3 DNA sequence: TGTGCCAGCAGCCAAGATGGGCGGGAGACCTATAACGAGCAGTACTTC.

The chain carries TRBV7-8 and TRBJ2-5; 9 bases fit TRBD2. The CDR3 sequence is 19 residues long. In germline, CDR1 is SGHVS, CDR2 FQNEAQ. V shed 3 bases, J shed 1 base, and the junction held 15 bases outside the gene matches. CDR3 in amino acids: CASSFLLLRQRGAQETQYF. CDR3 in DNA: TGTGCCAGCAGCTTCCTGTTACTCCGACAGCGGGGGGCCCAAGAGACCCAGTACTTC.